The 24 T cell receptor beta chains below all came from one sample that was sequenced in a study of blood T cell repertoires in COVID-19. The assay was immunoSEQ multiplex PCR, and TCRdb's table has in-frame clones only and misses some. The data contain about 88,000 clones, approximately 91% of them singletons. The sequenced sample was peripheral blood. All receptors come from an elderly woman with acute or convalescent COVID-19.

The CDR3 is CASSTPGFRETQYF. The DNA of the CDR3 is TGTGCCAGCAGTACCCCGGGTTTTCGAGAGACCCAGTACTTC. This chain joins TRBV2 and TRBJ2-5; D is unclear. V lost 5 bases to trimming and J lost 4 bases, with 14 bases between them. CDR3 length equals 14 residues. Germline V gene sequence: CDR1 SNHLY, CDR2 FYNNEI.

The chain combines TRBV6-5 with TRBJ2-2; 10 positions match TRBD2. Germline-derived CDR1 and CDR2 are MNHEY and SVGAGI. J was trimmed by 9 bases and V by 5 bases; bases with no gene match: 3. This CDR3 is built from 13 residues. The CDR3 protein is CASSKLAGRELFF. CDR3 nucleotide sequence: TGTGCCAGCAGTAAACTAGCGGGACGGGAGCTGTTTTTT.

The chain is built from TRBV5-1 and TRBJ2-2, with 7 bases fitting TRBD1. The junction had 9 bases not matched to a gene; V was cut back by 4 bases and J by 6 bases. This CDR3 region has 15 residues. Per germline, CDR1 SGHRS and CDR2 YFSETQ. The CDR3: CASSRDRVSAGELFF. CDR3 DNA sequence: TGCGCCAGCAGCAGAGACAGGGTATCGGCCGGGGAGCTGTTTTTT. Supplemented by reference TRBV5-1 and TRBJ2-2, the full variable domain reads KAGVTQTPRYLIKTRGQQVTLSCSPISGHRSVSWYQQTPGQGLQFLFEYFSETQRNKGNFPGRFSGRQFSNSRSEMNVSTLELGDSALYLCASSRDRVSAGELFFGEGSRLTVL.

J is TRBJ1-2 and V is TRBV29-1; 8 bases agree with TRBD1. J gave up 6 bases and V 2 bases, and 8 bases lay outside the gene matches. The CDR3 sequence is 14 residues long. Germline V gene data show CDR1 as SQVTM and CDR2 as ANQGSEA. CDR3 in amino acids: CSVENLGQGNGYTF. Here the CDR3 DNA reads TGCAGCGTTGAAAATCTAGGACAGGGAAATGGCTACACCTTC.

This rearrangement joins TRBV5-1 to TRBJ1-6, with a possible D match to TRBD1 (6 bases). Germline values: CDR1 SGHRS, CDR2 YFSETQ. The CDR3 totals 15 residues. V lost 5 bases and J 10 bases, leaving 19 bases between the germline ends. CDR3 nucleotides: TGCGCCAGCAGGATACAGGGAATACAGAGGTCACCCCTCCACTTT. Translation gives CASRIQGIQRSPLHF.

The chain carries TRBV6-5 and TRBJ1-1, with TRBD1 matching 9 bases. This CDR3 has 14 amino acids. The V segment lost 8 bases and the J segment 7 bases; nucleotides outside the gene matches: 11. Germline-derived CDR1 and CDR2 are MNHEY and SVGAGI. The CDR3 DNA is TGTGCCAGCCTAGTTGGACAGGGGATCGGTGAAGCTTTCTTT. This translates into CASLVGQGIGEAFF.

The chain uses TRBV19 and TRBJ2-7; 11 nucleotides agree with TRBD2. V gave up 5 bases and J gave up 4 bases; unmatched junction bases: 4. In germline, CDR1 is LNHDA, CDR2 SQIVND (reference sequence). This CDR3 has 14 residues. For the CDR3, the DNA is TGTGCCAGTAGTCTGACTAGCGGGGAGTACGAGCAGTACTTC. It codes for CASSLTSGEYEQYF.

The rearrangement uses TRBV7-9 and TRBJ1-4; 7 bases align to TRBD1. Germline CDR1 and CDR2: SEHNR and FQNEAQ (reference sequence). This CDR3 is built from 16 residues. Trimming removed 5 bases from V and 4 bases from J; junction bases left unmatched: 10. CDR3 coding DNA: TGTGCCAGCAGCCTACTCGTACAGGGGCATAATGAAAAACTGTTTTTT. Its translation is CASSLLVQGHNEKLFF.

The chain employs TRBV7-9 and TRBJ2-7, with 7 bases that match TRBD2. Germline trimming cut 5 bases from V and 3 bases from J; bases unmatched to any gene: 7. From germline, CDR1 is SEHNR and CDR2 FQNEAQ (reference sequence). This CDR3 is 14 amino acids long. The chain's CDR3 is CASSHRGEDYEQYF. In nucleotides, the CDR3 is TGTGCCAGCAGCCACCGGGGGGAAGACTACGAGCAGTACTTC.

This chain connects TRBV6-5 to TRBJ1-2; D is perhaps TRBD1 (5 bases). Germline CDR1 reads MNHEY; CDR2 reads SVGAGI. The germline V and J ends were trimmed by 6 bases and 7 bases, with 18 bases remaining between them. The CDR3 runs 14 residues. CDR3 region: CASRSTRDSFGYTF. As DNA, the CDR3 is TGTGCCAGCAGATCTACAAGAGACAGCTTTGGCTACACCTTC.

This chain links TRBV27 with TRBJ2-7; TRBD1 might be the D (5 bases). The length of the CDR3 is 15 residues. Germline V CDR1 and CDR2: MNHEY, SMNVEV (reference sequence). With 1 base removed from V and 2 bases from J, the gap between germline ends came to 12 bases. The CDR3: CASSLLGDSPYEQYF. DNA for the CDR3: TGTGCCAGCAGTTTATTAGGGGATAGCCCCTACGAGCAGTACTTC.

The chain has TRBV7-2 and TRBJ1-5, with D unclear. Trimming removed 4 bases from V and 4 bases from J, with 14 bases in between. The CDR3 length is 15 residues. CDR1 and CDR2 from the germline V gene are SGHTA and FQGNSA. Here the CDR3 DNA reads TGTGCCAGCAGCTACACCCGGGGTGAGAATCAGCCCCAGCATTTT. It encodes CASSYTRGENQPQHF.

The chain has TRBV5-6 and TRBJ2-3; TRBD1 matches 8 bases. This CDR3 region has 16 residues. CDR1 SGHDT and CDR2 YYEEEE come from the germline V gene. V shed 5 bases and J 0 bases; nucleotides not matched to a gene: 8. The CDR3 spells CASSDSRDRSTDTQYF. In DNA, the CDR3 is TGTGCCAGCAGTGATTCCCGGGACAGGAGCACAGATACGCAGTATTTT.

The J gene is TRBJ2-1, the V gene TRBV18, with D hard to call. Germline V lookup: CDR1 KGHSH, CDR2 LQKENI. The CDR3 consists of 14 residues. V was pared by 6 bases and J by 1 base, with 10 bases between. CDR3 nucleotide sequence: TGTGCCAGCTCCCAGGTTGGGTCCTACAATGAGCAGTTCTTC. This sequence encodes CASSQVGSYNEQFF.

The V gene is TRBV7-9, the J gene TRBJ2-7, with TRBD2 identical over 11 bases. V shed 4 bases and J 4 bases; nucleotides not matched to a gene: 9. Per the germline V gene, CDR1 is SEHNR and CDR2 is FQNEAQ (reference sequence). The CDR3 loop spans 16 amino acids. This chain's CDR3 is CASSSPGLAESYEQYF. DNA of the CDR3: TGTGCCAGCAGCTCGCCGGGACTAGCGGAGTCTTACGAGCAGTACTTC.

The rearrangement links TRBV19 to TRBJ1-2; 9 positions agree with TRBD1. Per germline, CDR1 LNHDA and CDR2 SQIVND (reference sequence). Losses at the gene ends were 6 bases for V and 0 bases for J; bases not matched to a gene: 8. This CDR3 is 16 amino acids long. Here the CDR3 reads CASRDRGALPNYGYTF. DNA of the CDR3: TGTGCCAGTAGGGACAGGGGTGCCCTACCTAACTATGGCTACACCTTC.

The chain links TRBV27 to TRBJ1-2, with D possibly being TRBD1 (5 bases). V was pared by 10 bases and J by 4 bases, with 19 bases between. The V gene's germline CDR1 is MNHEY and CDR2 SMNVEV (reference sequence). CDR3 length: 14 amino acids. CDR3: CATYSQGLIYGYTF. The CDR3 nucleotides read TGTGCCACCTACAGCCAGGGCCTTATCTATGGCTACACCTTC.

CDR3 in amino acids: CASSRSIEQFF. Written as DNA, the CDR3 is TGTGCCAGCAGTCGTAGCATAGAGCAGTTCTTC. The chain is built from TRBV5-6 and TRBJ2-1; D gene ambiguous. Germline V gives CDR1 SGHDT, CDR2 YYEEEE. The V end was cut by 5 bases, the J end by 10 bases, with 10 bases between. The CDR3 loop spans 11 amino acids.

This clone was counted between two and nine times. This rearrangement joins TRBV3-1 (or the pseudogene TRBV3-2) to TRBJ2-7, with TRBD2 identical over 12 bases. Germline CDR1 reads LGHDT; CDR2 reads YNNKEL (reference sequence). The CDR3 has 14 residues. V shed 4 bases, J shed 5 bases, and the junction held 3 bases outside the gene matches. The DNA of the CDR3 is TGTGCCAGCAGCCGACTAGCGGGAGCAAACGAGCAGTACTTC. Translation: CASSRLAGANEQYF.

The chain couples TRBV2 to TRBJ2-7, with TRBD1 matching over 11 bases. Germline V CDR1 and CDR2: SNHLY, FYNNEI. V lost 3 bases and J lost 5; bases outside the gene matches: 3. This CDR3 has 14 amino acids. CDR3 sequence (DNA): TGTGCCAGCAGTGACCGGACAGGGGGCGACGAGCAGTACTTC. This gives the protein CASSDRTGGDEQYF. Supplemented by reference TRBV2 and TRBJ2-7, the full variable domain reads EPEVTQTPSHQVTQMGQEVILRCVPISNHLYFYWYRQILGQKVEFLVSFYNNEISEKSEIFDDQFSVERPDGSNFTLKIRSTKLEDSAMYFCASSDRTGGDEQYFGPGTRLTVT.

This clone was seen just once. The chain combines TRBV7-2 with TRBJ2-3; D is possibly TRBD2 (6 bases). CDR1 SGHTA and CDR2 FQGNSA come from the germline V gene. The CDR3 length is 16 residues. Between the trimmed V and J ends, which lost 1 base and 2 bases, there was a span of 13 bases. This chain's CDR3 is CASSLGSAGLTDTQYF. The DNA of the CDR3 is TGTGCCAGCAGCTTAGGGTCGGCGGGACTCACAGATACGCAGTATTTT.

The V and J genes are TRBV9 and TRBJ2-7, with TRBD2 matching over 9 bases. The CDR3 has 15 amino acids. The V segment lost 0 bases and the J segment 4 bases; nucleotides outside the gene matches: 5. Germline-derived CDR1 and CDR2 are SGDLS and YYNGEE. CDR3 DNA sequence: TGTGCCAGCAGCGTAGCTCTAGCGGGATTGTACGAGCAGTACTTC. Its translation is CASSVALAGLYEQYF.

The CDR3 spells CASRKTGGEQYF. In DNA, the CDR3 is TGTGCCAGTAGGAAGACAGGGGGCGAGCAGTACTTC. The chain couples TRBV19 to TRBJ2-7; 9 positions match TRBD1. The CDR3 has 12 residues. CDR1 is LNHDA and CDR2 is SQIVND in the germline V gene (reference sequence). V lost 6 bases and J lost 6; bases outside the gene matches: 3.

This sequence joins TRBV19 and TRBJ1-4; D gene ambiguous. In germline, CDR1 is LNHDA, CDR2 SQIVND (reference sequence). Trimming pared 7 bases from V and 0 bases from J, leaving 9 bases between. The length of the CDR3 is 14 residues. CDR3 nucleotide sequence: TGTGCCAGTACCCCGTCTGCAACTAATGAAAAACTGTTTTTT. It yields the protein CASTPSATNEKLFF. Combining the CDR3 with reference TRBV19 and TRBJ1-4 gives the whole variable domain DGGITQSPKYLFRKEGQNVTLSCEQNLNHDAMYWYRQDPGQGLRLIYYSQIVNDFQKGDIAEGYSVSREKKESFPLTVTSAQKNPTAFYLCASTPSATNEKLFFGSGTQLSVL.